These 16 T cell receptor beta chains originate from one sample sequenced in a study of beta chain features in type 1 diabetes (dated by TCRdb to 2016 to 2019). Libraries came from the immunoSEQ multiplex PCR assay. The entire amount of isolated RNA was reverse transcribed using the High Capacity cDNA Reverse Transcription Kit, so the sequenced TCRB transcripts were expressed ones. Here the immuneACCESS table is served through TCRdb, limited to in-frame sequences with V and J called. Missing clones are a known gap in these copies; in checked studies unresolved V genes cover under half, and the rest lacks a known reason. This sample comprises about 700,000 clones, roughly an eighth of them detected only once. Less than 0.025% of the sample rests with the top ten. No antigen has been identified for these receptors. On the study overall, not on this receptor specifically: Type 1 diabetes patients showed a moderate but significant shortening of TCRB CDR3 length in all four CD4+ subsets.

Sequencing was carried out using naive CD4+ T cells from blood. This specimen's cell subset or site label, interpreted: true naive CD4+ T cells. The receptors were sampled from a man in his late teens or twenties with type 1 diabetes.

V gene TRBV29-1 combines with J gene TRBJ2-7, with 11 nucleotides matching TRBD1. The CDR3 consists of 13 residues. Germline lookup yields CDR1 SQVTM and CDR2 ANQGSEA. The junction had 1 base not matched to a gene; V was cut back by 1 base and J by 5 bases. The CDR3, as DNA: TGCAGCGTTGAAGGGGGACAGGGGGACGAGCAGTACTTC. Translated, it gives CSVEGGQGDEQYF.

A single count supports this clone. The chain couples TRBV6-4 to TRBJ2-1; TRBD2 matches 9 bases. Germline trimming cut 2 bases from V and 5 bases from J; bases unmatched to any gene: 1. Germline V CDR1 and CDR2: MRHNA, SNTAGT. This CDR3 has 14 residues. The CDR3 DNA reads TGTGCCAGCAGTGACGGACTAGCGCACAATGAGCAGTTCTTC. Translated: CASSDGLAHNEQFF.

V is TRBV7-2 and J is TRBJ1-5; D is unresolved. The V gene's germline CDR1 is SGHTA and CDR2 FQGNSA. Trimming stripped 5 bases from V and 7 bases from J, with 6 bases between. The CDR3 extends over 11 amino acids. The DNA of the CDR3 is TGTGCCAGCAGCACTGGGCAGCCCCAGCATTTT. Amino acids: CASSTGQPQHF. Full variable domain (outside the CDR3, taken from reference TRBV7-2 and TRBJ1-5): GAGVSQSPSNKVTEKGKDVELRCDPISGHTALYWYRQSLGQGLEFLIYFQGNSAPDKSGLPSDRFSAERTGGSVSTLTIQRTQQEDSAVYLCASSTGQPQHFGDGTRLSIL.

This clone was seen a handful of times. The V call is TRBV7-2, the J call TRBJ1-2; possible D gene TRBD1, 5 bases. The germline V and J ends were trimmed by 3 bases and 7 bases, with 12 bases remaining between them. Germline V gene data show CDR1 as SGHTA and CDR2 as FQGNSA. The length of the CDR3 is 13 residues. The CDR3 nucleotides are TGTGCCAGCAGCTTCGGGGGGGAAGCTGGCTACACCTTC. Translation: CASSFGGEAGYTF.

V gene TRBV7-9 combines with J gene TRBJ1-4; D ambiguous. Trimming cost V 4 bases and J 7 bases, with 10 bases left between them. The CDR3 consists of 13 residues. In germline, CDR1 is SEHNR, CDR2 FQNEAQ (reference sequence). The CDR3 here is CASSSATSEKLFF. Written as DNA, the CDR3 is TGTGCCAGCAGCTCTGCGACCAGTGAAAAACTGTTTTTT.

In this sample, this clone turned up a few times. CDR3 region: CASSPGGDLEAFF. As DNA, the CDR3 is TGTGCCAGCTCACCGGGTGGAGATCTTGAAGCTTTCTTT. This chain links TRBV18 with TRBJ1-1; D unclear. CDR3 length: 13 amino acids. Trimming cost V 3 bases and J 7 bases, with 12 bases left between them. Germline V lookup: CDR1 KGHSH, CDR2 LQKENI. The full variable domain, completed using reference TRBV18 and TRBJ1-1, is NAGVMQNPRHLVRRRGQEARLRCSPMKGHSHVYWYRQLPEEGLKFMVYLQKENIIDESGMPKERFSAEFPKEGPSILRIQQVVRGDSAAYFCASSPGGDLEAFFGQGTRLTVV.

The rearrangement uses TRBV6-5 and TRBJ2-1; 9 bases line up with TRBD2. The CDR3 length is 15 residues. Unmatched junction bases numbered 6, after V lost 5 bases and J lost 4 bases. CDR1 and CDR2 (germline): MNHEY, SVGAGI. The CDR3 sequence: CASSGGLAKYNEQFF. In nucleotides, the CDR3 is TGTGCCAGCAGTGGCGGACTAGCGAAGTACAATGAGCAGTTCTTC.

This clone has just a few counts. This rearrangement joins TRBV28 to TRBJ1-2, with 7 bases aligning to TRBD1. V was clipped by 6 bases and J by 14 bases; unmatched bases: 12. Looked up from germline, CDR1 is MDHEN and CDR2 is SYDVKM. The CDR3 runs to 12 residues. Here the CDR3 DNA reads TGTGCCAGCAGCGTTAACCGGGACAGTGGGACCTTC. It encodes CASSVNRDSGTF.

In this sample, this clone turned up a few times. The V gene is TRBV7-2, the J gene TRBJ2-7; 7 nucleotides line up with TRBD1. Germline CDR1 and CDR2: SGHTA and FQGNSA. The CDR3 loop spans 13 amino acids. V was pared by 1 base and J by 3 bases, with 0 bases of the junction left unmatched. CDR3 sequence reads: CASSLGTGYEQYF. Here the CDR3 DNA reads TGTGCCAGCAGCTTAGGGACAGGCTACGAGCAGTACTTC.

This clone showed up just a few times. V usage is TRBV23-1 and J usage is TRBJ2-7; 8 bases are a match to TRBD1. TRBV23-1 is assigned to the ORF class and has an uncertain function. This CDR3 region has 15 residues. The V and J ends lost 2 bases and 4 bases, in that order; junction bases with no gene match: 7. CDR3 region: CASSQGGRGRYEQYF. The CDR3 DNA reads as TGCGCCAGCAGTCAAGGGGGCAGGGGGCGTTACGAGCAGTACTTC.

This chain connects TRBV5-4 to TRBJ2-5, with 7 bases aligning to TRBD1. This CDR3 is 15 amino acids long. Germline loops: CDR1 SGHNT, CDR2 YYREEE (reference sequence). V dropped 0 bases and J dropped 2; count of bases not matched to a gene: 4. The CDR3 reads CASSLVDRKQETQYF. CDR3 DNA: TGTGCCAGCAGCTTGGTGGACAGGAAACAAGAGACCCAGTACTTC.

This chain connects TRBV2 to TRBJ1-1, with D unresolved. Germline assignment: CDR1 SNHLY and CDR2 FYNNEI. Deletions cut 1 base from V and 4 bases from J, with 10 bases between. CDR3 size: 14 residues. The CDR3 DNA reads TGTGCCAGCAGTGAAGAGCTGCAGCTCACTGAAGCTTTCTTT. As protein: CASSEELQLTEAFF.

The J gene is TRBJ1-5, the V gene TRBV7-9; 8 nucleotides agree with TRBD1. Trimming took 4 bases from V and 2 from J; bases not matched to a gene: 10. CDR1 and CDR2 from the germline V gene are SEHNR and FQNEAQ (reference sequence). The CDR3 length is 17 residues. DNA of the CDR3: TGTGCCAGCAGCTCCGGCCCAGACAGGGGAGGCAATCAGCCCCAGCATTTT. It translates to CASSSGPDRGGNQPQHF.

This clone occurred a few times. The chain is built from TRBV7-3 and TRBJ2-3, with 13 bases identical to TRBD2. This CDR3 is built from 18 residues. Germline V gene lookup returns CDR1 SGHTA and CDR2 FQGTGA. V shed 5 bases and J 4 bases; nucleotides not matched to a gene: 12. The CDR3: CASSLTSGGLARSDTQYF. DNA for the CDR3: TGTGCCAGCAGCCTGACTAGCGGGGGGTTGGCTCGGTCAGATACGCAGTATTTT.

This clone has just a few counts. The J gene is TRBJ1-1, the V gene TRBV11-2; unclear D gene. This CDR3 has 14 amino acids. Germline V gene sequence: CDR1 SGHAT, CDR2 FQNNGV. Trimming took 1 base from V and 1 from J, leaving 7 bases between them. This CDR3 is CASSLGGANTEAFF. The CDR3, as DNA: TGTGCCAGCAGCTTAGGAGGAGCGAACACTGAAGCTTTCTTT.

The chain joins TRBV7-6 to TRBJ2-5; D is unresolved. Germline V CDR1 and CDR2: SGHVS, FNYEAQ. The V end was cut by 1 base, the J end by 0 bases, with 3 bases between. This CDR3 has 13 amino acids. CDR3 sequence: CASSLGNQETQYF. Written as DNA, the CDR3 is TGTGCCAGCAGCTTAGGAAACCAAGAGACCCAGTACTTC.